One sample yielded the 8 T cell receptor beta chains listed below, sequenced in a study of CXCR3-negative and CXCR3-positive naive CD8 T cells (dated by TCRdb to the late 2010s). Their target antigens are unknown. Paper-wide results and their limitations: Compared with CXCR3-negative naive cells, CXCR3-positive naive cells had TRB CDR3s with higher hydrophobicity (lower Kidera factor 4), lower energy, and higher strength and volume indices.

TCRdb records NextSeq 550 as the sequencer. The Human TCR Profiling Kit (MiLaboratory) was used to prepare UMI-labeled 5' RACE TRB cDNA libraries. TCRdb reprocessed the reads, and each CDR3 protein sequence is entered once, without DNA. This sample's clone table shows about 63,000 distinct CDR3 sequences. Around 5% of the sample goes to the ten largest clones. The sample consisted of naive CXCR3+ CD8+ T cells from blood. The sample's cell subset or site label is to be understood as: CD45RO-CCR7+CD27+CD95- naive CD8+ T cells expressing CXCR3 (TNR3+). Every receptor here comes from a human donor in good health. Some clones in this sample may be carry-over from other donors' samples.

This chain links TRBV4-3 with TRBJ2-1; the TCRdb D gene call, TRBD2, has no DNA to confirm it. Germline V gene sequence: CDR1 LGHNA, CDR2 YSLEER. The CDR3 length is 15 residues. The CDR3 loop is CASSQDSSGGPEQFF.

The chain carries TRBV29-1 and TRBJ2-7. The CDR3 is 11 residues long. Germline values: CDR1 SQVTM, CDR2 ANQGSEA. Here the CDR3 reads CSVEWGYEQYF.

V gene TRBV7-3 combines with J gene TRBJ2-1; TCRdb names TRBD1, which stays unverified in the absence of DNA. CDR3 length: 16 residues. The V gene's germline CDR1 is SGHTA and CDR2 FQGTGA. The CDR3 reads CASSQYGGDGLNEQFF.

The chain employs TRBV4-1 and TRBJ2-1. The CDR3 is made up of 14 amino acids. Germline V lookup: CDR1 MGHRA, CDR2 YSYEKL. CDR3 amino acids: CASSQERWFREQFF.

The gene calls are TRBV29-1 and TRBJ1-5; the D call of TRBD1 rests on TCRdb alone, since no DNA is present to check it. Germline CDR1 reads SQVTM; CDR2 reads ANQGSEA. The CDR3 has 13 amino acids. CDR3: CSAVGVGNQPQHF.

V gene TRBV9 combines with J gene TRBJ1-2; TCRdb indicates TRBD1, and absent DNA this call remains unverified. The CDR3 runs to 19 residues. Germline V gene sequence: CDR1 SGDLS, CDR2 YYNGEE. This chain's CDR3 is CASSGYNLGQLEGSYGYTF.

Its frequency marks this clonotype as medium-sized. This chain connects TRBV6-2 or TRBV6-3 to TRBJ2-7. Germline V gene lookup returns CDR1 MNHEY and CDR2 SVGEGT. The CDR3 totals 16 residues. This chain's CDR3 is CASSYSSFDGGDEQYF.

This sequence joins TRBV3-1 and TRBJ2-2; TCRdb reports TRBD1, a call that lacks DNA to check it against. Germline lookup yields CDR1 LGHDT and CDR2 YNNKEL (reference sequence). The CDR3 extends over 18 amino acids. The CDR3 loop is CASSQEVLGQGTTGELFF.